Given below is one T cell receptor beta chain in context. Antigen: not known. The source of the sample is a study of shared clonotypes between healthy human individuals. Study results and caveats: Sample collection involved blood only; tissue repertoires are likely different. Among non-shared clonotypes, generation probabilities were lower than among those shared by all four donors.

Data came from immunoSEQ multiplex PCR; TCRdb stores just in-frame clones and leaves some out. The sample contains some 790,000 clones, approximately 72% of which appear only once. Germline V CDR1 and CDR2: MNHEY, SMNVEV (reference sequence). The CDR3 has 18 residues. Trimming cost V 4 bases and J 5 bases; bases outside gene matches: 14. Donors comprised healthy HIV-negative adults lacking recent acute infections or vaccinations. The sequenced sample was memory CD4+ T cells sorted from blood. As for subset: CD45RA-negative fraction. The TCR originated in a woman younger than 45 in good health. V gene TRBV27 combines with J gene TRBJ2-7, with 13 positions matching TRBD2. The CDR3 DNA reads TGTGCCAGCAGTTGGCGCACTAGCGGGAGGGGGCACCAAGACGAGCAGTACTTC. Its translation is CASSWRTSGRGHQDEQYF.